There are many counts of the clone carrying this TCR beta chain. The V segment lost 5 bases and the J segment 6 bases; nucleotides outside the gene matches: 6. The CDR3 has 13 residues. CDR1 SGHDT and CDR2 YYEEEE come from the germline V gene. TCRdb itself ran the 5' RACE reads through MiXCR, one entry per CDR3 protein. The sample has tens of thousands of distinct CDR3 sequences, more than 9.5% seen once; the top ten hold 1.5% to 2%. This entry belongs to a study of neurological immune-mediated disorders. The controls, all healthy individuals, were blood bank volunteers in Maryland, USA. This chain connects TRBV5-6 to TRBJ2-5; 8 bases are a match to TRBD2. The receptor was isolated from a man aged 55 to 70 in good health. The sample consisted of PBMCs. In DNA, the CDR3 is TGTGCCAGCAGTGCGGGGGGCCTGAAGACCCAGTACTTC. It translates to CASSAGGLKTQYF.